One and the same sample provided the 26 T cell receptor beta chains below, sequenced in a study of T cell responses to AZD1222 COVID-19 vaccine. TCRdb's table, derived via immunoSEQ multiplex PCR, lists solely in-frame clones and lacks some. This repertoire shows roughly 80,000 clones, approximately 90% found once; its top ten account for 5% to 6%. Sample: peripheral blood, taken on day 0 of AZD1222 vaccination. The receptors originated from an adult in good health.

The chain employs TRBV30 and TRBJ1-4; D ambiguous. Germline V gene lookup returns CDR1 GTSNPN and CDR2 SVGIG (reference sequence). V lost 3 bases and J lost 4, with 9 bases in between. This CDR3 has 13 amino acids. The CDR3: CAWRQHLNEKLFF. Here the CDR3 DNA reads TGTGCCTGGAGGCAGCATCTTAATGAAAAACTGTTTTTT.

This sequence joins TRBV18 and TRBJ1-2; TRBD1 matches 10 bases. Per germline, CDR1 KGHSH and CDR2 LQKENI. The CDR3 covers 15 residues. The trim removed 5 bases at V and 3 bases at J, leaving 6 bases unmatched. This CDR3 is CASSSPDRGDYGYTF. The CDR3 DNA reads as TGTGCCAGCTCATCCCCGGACAGGGGGGACTATGGCTACACCTTC. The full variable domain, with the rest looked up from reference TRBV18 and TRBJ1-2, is NAGVMQNPRHLVRRRGQEARLRCSPMKGHSHVYWYRQLPEEGLKFMVYLQKENIIDESGMPKERFSAEFPKEGPSILRIQQVVRGDSAAYFCASSSPDRGDYGYTFGSGTRLTVV.

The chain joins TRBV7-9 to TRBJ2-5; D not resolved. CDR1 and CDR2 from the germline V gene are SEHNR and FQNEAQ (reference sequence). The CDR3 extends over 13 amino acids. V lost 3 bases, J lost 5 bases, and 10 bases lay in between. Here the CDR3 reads CASSFSPYETQYF. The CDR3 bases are TGTGCCAGCAGCTTTTCCCCGTACGAGACCCAGTACTTC.

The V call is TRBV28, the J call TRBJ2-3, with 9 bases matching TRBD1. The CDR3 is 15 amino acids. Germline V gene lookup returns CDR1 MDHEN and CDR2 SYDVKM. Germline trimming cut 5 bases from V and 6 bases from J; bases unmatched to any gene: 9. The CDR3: CASSAFGDRDDTQYF. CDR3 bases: TGTGCCAGCAGTGCTTTCGGGGACAGGGATGATACGCAGTATTTT.

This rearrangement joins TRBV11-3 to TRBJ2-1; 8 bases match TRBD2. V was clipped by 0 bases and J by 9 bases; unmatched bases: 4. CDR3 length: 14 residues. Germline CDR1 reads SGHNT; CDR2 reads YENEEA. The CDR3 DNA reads TGTGCCAGCAGCTTAGACGGGGGGGCGGTTGAGCAGTTCTTC. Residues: CASSLDGGAVEQFF.

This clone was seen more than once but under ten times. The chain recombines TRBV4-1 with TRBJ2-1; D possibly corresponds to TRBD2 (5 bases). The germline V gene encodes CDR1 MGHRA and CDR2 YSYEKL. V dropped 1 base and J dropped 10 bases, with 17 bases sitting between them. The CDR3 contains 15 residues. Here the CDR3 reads CASSQVLAGKGEQFF. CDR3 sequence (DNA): TGCGCCAGCAGCCAAGTCCTCGCGGGCAAGGGAGAGCAGTTCTTC.

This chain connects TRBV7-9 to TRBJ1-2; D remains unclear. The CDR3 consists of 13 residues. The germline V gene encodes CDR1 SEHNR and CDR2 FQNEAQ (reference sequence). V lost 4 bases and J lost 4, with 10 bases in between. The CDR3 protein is CASSSGDPYGYTF. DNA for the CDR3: TGTGCCAGCAGCTCTGGGGATCCCTATGGCTACACCTTC.

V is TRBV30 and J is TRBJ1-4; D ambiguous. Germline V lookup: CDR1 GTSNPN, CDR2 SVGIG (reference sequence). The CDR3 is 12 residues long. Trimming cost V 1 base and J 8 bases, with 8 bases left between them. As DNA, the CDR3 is TGTGCCTGGAGTGGCCGCAAGGAAAAACTGTTTTTT. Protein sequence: CAWSGRKEKLFF.

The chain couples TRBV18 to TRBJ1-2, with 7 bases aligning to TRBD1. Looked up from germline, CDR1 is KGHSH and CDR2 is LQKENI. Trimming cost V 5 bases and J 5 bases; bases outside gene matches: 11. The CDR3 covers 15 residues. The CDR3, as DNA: TGTGCCAGCTCATCGATAACCGGGACAGCTTATGGCTACACCTTC. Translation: CASSSITGTAYGYTF.

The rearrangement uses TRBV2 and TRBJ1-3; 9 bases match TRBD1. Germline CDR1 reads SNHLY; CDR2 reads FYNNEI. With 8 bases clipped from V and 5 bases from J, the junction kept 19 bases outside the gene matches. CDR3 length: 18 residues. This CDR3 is CASGPGQGSARVRNTIYF. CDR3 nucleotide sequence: TGTGCCAGCGGGCCGGGACAGGGAAGTGCGAGGGTTAGAAACACCATATATTTT.

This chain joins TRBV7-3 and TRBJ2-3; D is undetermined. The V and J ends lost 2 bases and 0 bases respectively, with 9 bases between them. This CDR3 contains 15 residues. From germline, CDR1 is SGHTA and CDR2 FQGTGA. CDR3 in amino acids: CASSLYHGSTDTQYF. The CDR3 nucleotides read TGTGCCAGCAGCTTATATCACGGGAGCACAGATACGCAGTATTTT.

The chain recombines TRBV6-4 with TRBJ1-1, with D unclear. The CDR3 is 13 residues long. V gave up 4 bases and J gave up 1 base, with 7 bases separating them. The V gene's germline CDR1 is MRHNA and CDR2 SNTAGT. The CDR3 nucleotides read TGTGCCAGCAGTGTGGCCGGGAACACTGAAGCTTTCTTT. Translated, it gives CASSVAGNTEAFF.

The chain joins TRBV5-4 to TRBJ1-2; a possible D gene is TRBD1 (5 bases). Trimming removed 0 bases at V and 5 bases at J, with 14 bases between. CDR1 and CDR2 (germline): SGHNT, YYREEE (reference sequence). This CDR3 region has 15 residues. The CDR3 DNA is TGTGCCAGCAGCTTGGATTCTGGGGCGCGGTATGGCTACACCTTC. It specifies CASSLDSGARYGYTF.

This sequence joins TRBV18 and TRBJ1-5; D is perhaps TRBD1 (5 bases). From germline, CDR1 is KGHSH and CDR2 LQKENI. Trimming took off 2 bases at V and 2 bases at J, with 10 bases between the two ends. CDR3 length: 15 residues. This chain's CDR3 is CASSPSDSRNQPQHF. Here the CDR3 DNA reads TGTGCCAGCTCACCAAGCGACAGCCGCAATCAGCCCCAGCATTTT.

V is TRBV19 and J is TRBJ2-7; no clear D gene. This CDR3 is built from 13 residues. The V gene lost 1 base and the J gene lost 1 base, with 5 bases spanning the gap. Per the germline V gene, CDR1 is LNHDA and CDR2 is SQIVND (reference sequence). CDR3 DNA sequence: TGTGCCAGTAGTATAGTCGGTTCCTACGAGCAGTACTTC. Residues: CASSIVGSYEQYF.

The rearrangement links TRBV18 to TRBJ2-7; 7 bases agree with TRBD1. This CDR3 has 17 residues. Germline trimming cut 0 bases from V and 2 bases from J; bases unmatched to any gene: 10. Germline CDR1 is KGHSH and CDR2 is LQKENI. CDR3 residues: CASSPPSGTVGPYEQYF. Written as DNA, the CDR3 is TGTGCCAGCTCACCACCGTCGGGGACAGTAGGACCCTACGAGCAGTACTTC.

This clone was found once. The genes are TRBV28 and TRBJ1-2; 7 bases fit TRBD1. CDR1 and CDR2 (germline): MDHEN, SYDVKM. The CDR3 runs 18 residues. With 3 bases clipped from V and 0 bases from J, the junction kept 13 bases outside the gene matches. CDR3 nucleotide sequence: TGTGCCAGCAGTTTTGGGGTCTTTGACAGGGCCCCTAACTATGGCTACACCTTC. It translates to CASSFGVFDRAPNYGYTF.

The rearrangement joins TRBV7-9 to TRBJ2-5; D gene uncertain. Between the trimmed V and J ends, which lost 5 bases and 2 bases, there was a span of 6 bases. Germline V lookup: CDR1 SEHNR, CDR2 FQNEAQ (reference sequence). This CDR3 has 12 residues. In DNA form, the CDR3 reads TGTGCCAGCAGCCCCGCGCAAGAGACCCAGTACTTC. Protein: CASSPAQETQYF.

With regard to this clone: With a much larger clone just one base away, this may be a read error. As DNA, the CDR3 is TGTGCCAGCAGCCAAGATCGAGGGTCGGGCGGGGAATGGTGGGGCGGGGAGCTGTTTTTT. Translated, it gives CASSQDRGSGGEWWGGELFF. This chain links TRBV4-2 with TRBJ2-2; TRBD2 might be the D (6 bases). The germline V gene encodes CDR1 LGHNA and CDR2 YNFKEQ. V lost 0 bases to trimming and J lost 7 bases, with 27 bases between them. The CDR3 is 20 amino acids.

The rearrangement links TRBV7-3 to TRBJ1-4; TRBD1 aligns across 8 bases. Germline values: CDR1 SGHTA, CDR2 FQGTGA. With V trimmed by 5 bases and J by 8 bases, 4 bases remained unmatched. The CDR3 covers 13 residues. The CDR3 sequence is CASSQDRGEKLFF. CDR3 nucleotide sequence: TGTGCCAGCAGCCAAGACAGGGGAGAAAAACTGTTTTTT.

The CDR3 sequence: CASARGLRGYTF. The CDR3, as DNA: TGTGCCAGCGCCCGGGGTCTCCGTGGCTACACCTTC. The gene calls are TRBV11-1 and TRBJ1-2; D gene uncertain. Germline lookup yields CDR1 SGHAT and CDR2 FQDESV (reference sequence). The ends were cut back, 8 bases at V and 7 bases at J, with 14 bases in the middle. The CDR3 sequence is 12 residues long. Using reference TRBV11-1 and TRBJ1-2 for the parts outside the CDR3, the full variable domain is EAEVAQSPRYKITEKSQAVAFWCDPISGHATLYWYRQILGQGPELLVQFQDESVVDDSQLPKDRFSAERLKGVDSTLKIQPAELGDSAMYLCASARGLRGYTFGSGTRLTVV.

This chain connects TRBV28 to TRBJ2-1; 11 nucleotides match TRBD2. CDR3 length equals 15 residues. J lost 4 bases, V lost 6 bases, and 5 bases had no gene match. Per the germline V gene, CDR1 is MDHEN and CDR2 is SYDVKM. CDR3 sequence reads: CASRPGTSGYNEQFF. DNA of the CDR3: TGTGCCAGCAGGCCCGGGACTAGCGGATACAATGAGCAGTTCTTC.

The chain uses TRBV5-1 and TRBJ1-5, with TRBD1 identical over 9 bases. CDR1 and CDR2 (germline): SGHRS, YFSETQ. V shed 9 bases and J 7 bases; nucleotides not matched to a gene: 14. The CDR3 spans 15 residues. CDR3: CATERTGEMSQPQHF. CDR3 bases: TGCGCCACCGAACGGACAGGGGAAATGAGCCAGCCCCAGCATTTT.

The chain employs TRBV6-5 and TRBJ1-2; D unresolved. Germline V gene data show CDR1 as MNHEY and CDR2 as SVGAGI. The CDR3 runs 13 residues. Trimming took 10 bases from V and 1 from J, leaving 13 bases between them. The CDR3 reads CATSPGINYGYTF. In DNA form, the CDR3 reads TGTGCCACCTCCCCCGGGATTAACTATGGCTACACCTTC.

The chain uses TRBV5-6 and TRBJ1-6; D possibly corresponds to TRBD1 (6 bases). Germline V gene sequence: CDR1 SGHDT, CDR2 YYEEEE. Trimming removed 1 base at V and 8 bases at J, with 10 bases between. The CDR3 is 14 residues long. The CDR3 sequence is CASSLTGRYSPLHF. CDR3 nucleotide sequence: TGTGCCAGCAGCTTGACAGGGCGATATTCACCCCTCCACTTT.

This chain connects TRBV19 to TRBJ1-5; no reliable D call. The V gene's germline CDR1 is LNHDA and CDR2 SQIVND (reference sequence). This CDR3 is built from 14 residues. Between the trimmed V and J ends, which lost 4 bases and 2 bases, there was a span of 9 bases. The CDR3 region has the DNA TGTGCCAGTAGTACCTCTTTGGGCAATCAGCCCCAGCATTTT. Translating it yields CASSTSLGNQPQHF. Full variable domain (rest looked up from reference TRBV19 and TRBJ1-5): DGGITQSPKYLFRKEGQNVTLSCEQNLNHDAMYWYRQDPGQGLRLIYYSQIVNDFQKGDIAEGYSVSREKKESFPLTVTSAQKNPTAFYLCASSTSLGNQPQHFGDGTRLSIL.